One and the same sample provided the 15 T cell receptor beta chains below, sequenced in a study of blood T cell repertoires in COVID-19. Clones were sequenced by immunoSEQ multiplex PCR, and TCRdb holds only the in-frame ones, with some missing. The data hold about 220,000 clones, with 70% to 90% observed a single time. Sequenced: peripheral blood. These receptor sequences come from a man aged 50 or older who had recovered from COVID-19.

This clone was recorded only once. CDR3: CASRQGLAGGSSYEQYF. For the CDR3, the DNA is TGCGCCAGCCGACAGGGACTAGCGGGAGGGAGCTCCTACGAGCAGTACTTC. The chain recombines TRBV5-1 with TRBJ2-7, with TRBD2 matching 16 bases. V was clipped by 7 bases and J by 0 bases; unmatched bases: 7. This CDR3 contains 17 residues. The V gene's germline CDR1 is SGHRS and CDR2 YFSETQ.

The chain couples TRBV12-3 or TRBV12-4 to TRBJ2-5, with a tentative D call TRBD2 (6 bases). This CDR3 is built from 13 residues. Between the trimmed V and J ends, which lost 6 bases and 1 base, there was a span of 9 bases. CDR3 residues: CASRREVQETQYF. For the CDR3, the DNA is TGTGCCAGCAGGAGGGAGGTCCAAGAGACCCAGTACTTC.

The gene calls are TRBV2 and TRBJ2-3; 8 nucleotides match TRBD2. The CDR3 runs 14 residues. Germline V CDR1 and CDR2: SNHLY, FYNNEI. V trimming: 6 bases; J trimming: 0 bases; junction bases outside the gene matches: 2. The CDR3 region is CASRLAASTDTQYF. The CDR3 nucleotides read TGTGCCAGCAGACTAGCGGCCAGCACAGATACGCAGTATTTT.

This chain connects TRBV27 to TRBJ2-7; tentatively, D is TRBD1 (5 bases). The ends were cut back, 0 bases at V and 0 bases at J, with 15 bases in the middle. CDR1 is MNHEY, CDR2 SMNVEV, per germline (reference sequence). This CDR3 region has 17 residues. CDR3 nucleotides: TGTGCCAGCAGTTTATCGAAGGTTCAGGGTAGCTCCTACGAGCAGTACTTC. This translates into CASSLSKVQGSSYEQYF.

The V gene is TRBV28, the J gene TRBJ1-4; no definite D call. The germline CDR1 and CDR2 sequences are MDHEN and SYDVKM. Trimming shortened V by 4 bases and J by 8 bases, and 8 bases separated the two germline ends. The length of the CDR3 is 12 residues. The CDR3 DNA reads as TGTGCCAGCAGTTCTAATCCAGAAAAACTGTTTTTT. It codes for CASSSNPEKLFF.

The rearrangement uses TRBV27 and TRBJ1-1, with D possibly TRBD1 on 6 matching bases. Trimming removed 0 bases from V and 3 bases from J, with 23 bases in between. Germline V gene lookup returns CDR1 MNHEY and CDR2 SMNVEV (reference sequence). The CDR3 sequence is 19 residues long. As DNA, the CDR3 is TGTGCCAGCAGTTTATCTGCGTTTGGGCAGGGGAAAAGGTACACTGAAGCTTTCTTT. This sequence encodes CASSLSAFGQGKRYTEAFF.

V usage is TRBV4-1 and J usage is TRBJ2-1; 11 nucleotides align to TRBD2. Germline V lookup: CDR1 MGHRA, CDR2 YSYEKL. The CDR3 loop spans 15 amino acids. Trimming at V came to 7 bases and at J to 11 bases, leaving 13 bases not matched to a gene. The CDR3: CASTQGTSGTRKQFF. The CDR3 DNA reads TGCGCCAGCACCCAGGGGACTAGCGGAACGAGGAAGCAGTTCTTC.

This chain joins TRBV5-4 and TRBJ2-6, with 11 positions matching TRBD1. J lost 0 bases, V lost 4 bases, and 9 bases had no gene match. The CDR3 loop spans 19 amino acids. Germline CDR1 and CDR2: SGHNT and YYREEE (reference sequence). The CDR3 DNA follows: TGTGCCAGCAGCGGCTCCGGGACAGGGGGGATCTCTGGGGCCAACGTCCTGACTTTC. This codes for CASSGSGTGGISGANVLTF. Variable domain in full (rest from reference TRBV5-4 and TRBJ2-6): ETGVTQSPTHLIKTRGQQVTLRCSSQSGHNTVSWYQQALGQGPQFIFQYYREEENGRGNFPPRFSGLQFPNYSSELNVNALELDDSALYLCASSGSGTGGISGANVLTFGAGSRLTVL.

This clone came up many times. J is TRBJ1-2 and V is TRBV2, with 7 positions matching TRBD1. CDR3 length: 16 amino acids. The germline V gene has CDR1 SNHLY and CDR2 FYNNEI. V lost 7 bases, J lost 5 bases, and 16 bases stayed unmatched. The CDR3 here is CASTKDPTGAIYGYTF. Written as DNA, the CDR3 is TGTGCCAGCACCAAAGATCCAACAGGGGCTATTTATGGCTACACCTTC. Complete variable domain (other parts from reference TRBV2 and TRBJ1-2): EPEVTQTPSHQVTQMGQEVILRCVPISNHLYFYWYRQILGQKVEFLVSFYNNEISEKSEIFDDQFSVERPDGSNFTLKIRSTKLEDSAMYFCASTKDPTGAIYGYTFGSGTRLTVV.

This chain joins TRBV28 and TRBJ2-2; D is unresolved. Trimming removed 1 base from V and 6 bases from J, with 6 bases in between. The CDR3 contains 13 residues. The germline CDR1 and CDR2 sequences are MDHEN and SYDVKM. CDR3 in DNA: TGTGCCAGCAGTTTATCGCTACCCGGGGAGCTGTTTTTT. This codes for CASSLSLPGELFF.

The V and J genes are TRBV10-2 and TRBJ2-2, with TRBD2 identical over 11 bases. Germline V lookup: CDR1 WSHSY, CDR2 SAAADI. The CDR3 consists of 16 residues. The V gene end was trimmed by 6 bases and the J gene end by 4 bases; junction bases not matched to a gene: 7. In DNA, the CDR3 is TGCGCCAGCAGAGGTGGGACTAGCGGCCTCACCGGGGAGCTGTTTTTT. Protein sequence: CASRGGTSGLTGELFF.

The V gene is TRBV14, the J gene TRBJ1-6, with 10 nucleotides matching TRBD1. The CDR3 spans 16 residues. Unmatched junction bases numbered 6, after V lost 2 bases and J lost 8 bases. In germline, CDR1 is SGHDN, CDR2 FVKESK. Here the CDR3 reads CASSQLGQGKDSPLHF. The CDR3 region has the DNA TGTGCCAGCAGCCAATTGGGACAGGGGAAGGATTCACCCCTCCACTTT.

The genes are TRBV9 and TRBJ2-7; TRBD2 aligns across 8 bases. Trimming cost V 0 bases and J 2 bases; bases outside gene matches: 10. The CDR3 loop spans 17 amino acids. Germline V gives CDR1 SGDLS, CDR2 YYNGEE. The CDR3 reads CASSVGPSGSSTYEQYF. The CDR3 coding sequence is TGTGCCAGCAGCGTAGGTCCCAGCGGGAGCAGCACCTACGAGCAGTACTTC.

This clone was picked up one time. Other DNA sequences in the sample encode the same CDR3. The chain uses TRBV27 and TRBJ2-1, with TRBD2 identical over 10 bases. Losses at the gene ends were 8 bases for V and 7 bases for J; bases not matched to a gene: 11. There are 15 residues in the CDR3. CDR1 and CDR2 (germline): MNHEY, SMNVEV (reference sequence). CDR3 coding DNA: TGTGCCAGCTCCTTAAGCGGGAGGGCTTATAATGAGCAGTTCTTC. This encodes CASSLSGRAYNEQFF.

J is TRBJ1-3 and V is TRBV10-2, with a tentative D call TRBD1 (6 bases). From germline, CDR1 is WSHSY and CDR2 SAAADI. Between the trimmed V and J ends, which lost 7 bases and 1 base, there was a span of 11 bases. The CDR3 loop spans 14 amino acids. CDR3 coding DNA: TGCGCCAGCAACCCAGGGGATTCTGGAAACACCATATATTTT. Encoded protein: CASNPGDSGNTIYF.